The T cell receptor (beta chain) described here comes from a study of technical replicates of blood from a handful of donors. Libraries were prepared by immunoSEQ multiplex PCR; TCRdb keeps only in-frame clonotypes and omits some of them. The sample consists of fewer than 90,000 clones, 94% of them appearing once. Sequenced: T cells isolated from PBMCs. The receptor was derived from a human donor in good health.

The CDR3 loop is CASSQVGEAGNYGYTF. In nucleotides, the CDR3 is TGCGCCAGCAGCCAAGTCGGAGAAGCAGGGAACTATGGCTACACCTTC. V gene TRBV4-1 combines with J gene TRBJ1-2, with D possibly matching TRBD1 (5 bases). V lost 1 base and J 2 bases, leaving 14 bases between the germline ends. CDR1 MGHRA and CDR2 YSYEKL come from the germline V gene. This CDR3 comprises 16 residues.